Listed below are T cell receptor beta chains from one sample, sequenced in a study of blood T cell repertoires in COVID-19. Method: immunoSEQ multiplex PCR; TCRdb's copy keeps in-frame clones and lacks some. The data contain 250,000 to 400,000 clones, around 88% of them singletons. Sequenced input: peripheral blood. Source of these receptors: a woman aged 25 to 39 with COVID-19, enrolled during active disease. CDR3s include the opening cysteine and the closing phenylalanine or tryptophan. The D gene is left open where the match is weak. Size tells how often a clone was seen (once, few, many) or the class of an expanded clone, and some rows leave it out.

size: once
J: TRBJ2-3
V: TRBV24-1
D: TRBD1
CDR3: CATSEGTDRSRTDTQYF
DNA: TGTGCCACCAGTGAAGGGACGGACAGGAGCCGCACAGATACGCAGTATTTT

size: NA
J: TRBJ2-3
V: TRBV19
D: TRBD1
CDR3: CASSDPDRGRTDTQYF
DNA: TGTGCCAGTAGTGACCCGGACAGGGGGCGAACAGATACGCAGTATTTT

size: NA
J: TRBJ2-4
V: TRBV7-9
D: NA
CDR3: CASSLGDHIQYF
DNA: TGTGCCAGCAGCTTAGGAGATCACATTCAGTACTTC

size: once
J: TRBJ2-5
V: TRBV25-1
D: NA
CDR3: CASSDLPGEETQYF
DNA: TGTGCCAGCAGTGACCTCCCCGGGGAAGAGACCCAGTACTTC

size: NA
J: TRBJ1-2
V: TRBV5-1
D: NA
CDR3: CASRDPLSGVIYGYTF
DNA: TGCGCCAGCAGGGACCCGTTGTCAGGGGTTATCTATGGCTACACCTTC

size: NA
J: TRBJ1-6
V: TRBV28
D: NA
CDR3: CASSSTGSDNSPLHF
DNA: TGTGCCAGCAGTTCAACAGGTTCTGATAATTCACCCCTCCACTTT

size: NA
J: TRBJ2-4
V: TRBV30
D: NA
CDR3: CAWGVGGNIQYF
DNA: TGTGCCTGGGGGGTAGGGGGAAACATTCAGTACTTC

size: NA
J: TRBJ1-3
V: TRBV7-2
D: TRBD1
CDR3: CASSRDSSGNTIYF
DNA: TGTGCCAGCAGCCGGGACAGCTCTGGAAACACCATATATTTT

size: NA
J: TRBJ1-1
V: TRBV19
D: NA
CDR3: CASSYQLEVTEAFF
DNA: TGTGCCAGTAGCTACCAGCTTGAGGTCACTGAAGCTTTCTTT

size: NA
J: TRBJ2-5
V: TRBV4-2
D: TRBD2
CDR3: CASSQGTSGAKETQYF
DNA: TGTGCCAGCAGCCAAGGGACTAGCGGGGCCAAAGAGACCCAGTACTTC

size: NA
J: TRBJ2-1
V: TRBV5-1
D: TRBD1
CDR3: CASSWDSPPYNEQFF
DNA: TGCGCCAGCAGCTGGGACAGCCCCCCATACAATGAGCAGTTCTTC

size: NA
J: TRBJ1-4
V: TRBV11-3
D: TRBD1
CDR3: CASSLVFRGREKLFF
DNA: TGTGCCAGCAGCTTAGTTTTCAGGGGGCGTGAAAAACTGTTTTTT

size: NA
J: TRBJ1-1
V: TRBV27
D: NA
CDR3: CASSPRPGTEAFF
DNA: TGTGCCAGCAGTCCCCGCCCGGGCACTGAAGCTTTCTTT

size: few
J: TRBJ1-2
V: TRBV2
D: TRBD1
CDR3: CASRGTGFYGYTF
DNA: TGTGCCAGCAGGGGGACAGGGTTCTATGGCTACACCTTC

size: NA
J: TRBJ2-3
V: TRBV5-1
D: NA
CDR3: CASSQPVHTGDTQYF
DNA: TGCGCCAGCAGCCAACCTGTCCACACGGGAGATACGCAGTATTTT

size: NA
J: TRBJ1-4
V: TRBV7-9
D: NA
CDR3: CASSLARAESNEKLFF
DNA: TGTGCCAGCAGCTTAGCGAGGGCAGAGTCTAATGAAAAACTGTTTTTT

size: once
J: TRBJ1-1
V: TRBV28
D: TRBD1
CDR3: CASSRDRGRGYTEAFF
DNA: TGTGCCAGCAGCCGGGACAGGGGTCGAGGGTACACTGAAGCTTTCTTT

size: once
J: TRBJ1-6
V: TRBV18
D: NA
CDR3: CASSPPPREYSPLHF
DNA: TGTGCCAGCTCACCCCCCCCCAGGGAATACTCACCCCTCCACTTT

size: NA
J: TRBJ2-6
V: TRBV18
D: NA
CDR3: CASSYRDLLRSGANVLTF
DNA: TGTGCCAGCTCTTACAGGGATCTTCTCCGGTCTGGGGCCAACGTCCTGACTTTC

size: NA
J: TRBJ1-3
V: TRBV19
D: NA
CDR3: CASSIGFGSRNTIYF
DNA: TGTGCCAGTAGTATAGGATTTGGGAGTAGAAACACCATATATTTT

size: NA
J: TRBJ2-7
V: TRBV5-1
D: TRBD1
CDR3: CASSLGQGVYEQYF
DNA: TGCGCCAGCAGCTTGGGACAGGGGGTCTACGAGCAGTACTTC

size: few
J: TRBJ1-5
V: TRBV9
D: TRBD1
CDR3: CASSVGQGDQPQHF
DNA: TGTGCCAGCAGCGTAGGACAGGGGGATCAGCCCCAGCATTTT

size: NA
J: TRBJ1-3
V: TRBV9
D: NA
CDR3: CASSVGASGGGNTIYF
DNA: TGTGCCAGCAGCGTAGGGGCTTCTGGTGGTGGAAACACCATATATTTT

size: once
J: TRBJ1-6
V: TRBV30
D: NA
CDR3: CAWSVRGGNNSPLHF
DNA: TGTGCCTGGAGTGTACGCGGGGGCAATAATTCACCCCTCCACTTT

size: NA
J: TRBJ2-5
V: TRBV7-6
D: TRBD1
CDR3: CASSLGGQGEISGTQYF
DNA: TGTGCCAGCAGCTTAGGGGGACAGGGGGAAATCTCTGGGACCCAGTACTTC

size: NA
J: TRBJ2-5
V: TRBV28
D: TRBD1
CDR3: CASSLTGGGQETQYF
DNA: TGTGCCAGCAGCCTGACAGGGGGGGGTCAAGAGACCCAGTACTTC

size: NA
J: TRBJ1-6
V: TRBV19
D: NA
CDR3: CASSIGAAALGSPLHF
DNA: TGTGCCAGTAGTATAGGGGCAGCTGCTCTTGGGTCACCCCTCCACTTT

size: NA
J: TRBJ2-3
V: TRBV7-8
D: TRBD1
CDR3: CASSLAWKGTGKLDTQYF
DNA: TGTGCCAGCAGCTTAGCGTGGAAGGGGACAGGCAAGTTAGATACGCAGTATTTT

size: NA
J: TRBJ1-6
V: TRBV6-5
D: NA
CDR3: CANGDRDNSPLHF
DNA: TGTGCCAACGGGGATCGTGATAATTCACCCCTCCACTTT

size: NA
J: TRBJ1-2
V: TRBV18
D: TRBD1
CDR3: CASSPKQGGHGYTF
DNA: TGTGCCAGCTCACCTAAACAGGGGGGTCATGGCTACACCTTC

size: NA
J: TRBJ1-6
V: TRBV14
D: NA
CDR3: CASSPDGGTNNSPLHF
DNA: TGTGCCAGCAGCCCGGATGGGGGGACGAATAATTCACCCCTCCACTTT

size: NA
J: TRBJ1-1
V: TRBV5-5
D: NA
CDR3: CASSLGGRGTEAFF
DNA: TGTGCCAGCAGCTTGGGGGGAAGGGGCACTGAAGCTTTCTTT

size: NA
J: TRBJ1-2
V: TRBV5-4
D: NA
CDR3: CASSLIGGVNYGYTF
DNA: TGTGCCAGCAGCTTGATTGGGGGCGTAAACTATGGCTACACCTTC